Following are 8 T cell receptor beta chains from one sample sequenced in a study of shared clonotypes between healthy human individuals. Data came from immunoSEQ multiplex PCR; TCRdb stores just in-frame clones and leaves some out. This table has approximately 2,000,000 clones, roughly 92% appearing once. The sample comprised naive CD4+ T cells from PBMCs. Subset denoted: CD45RA+ positively selected. The receptor set was obtained from a man aged 18-30 years in good health. Some clones in this sample may be carry-over from other donors' samples.

The chain carries TRBV7-2 and TRBJ1-2; D is uncertain. CDR1 and CDR2 from the germline V gene are SGHTA and FQGNSA. The CDR3 has 15 residues. Trimming shortened V by 1 base and J by 2 bases, and 11 bases separated the two germline ends. The chain's CDR3 is CASSLDVGRNYGYTF. The CDR3 nucleotides read TGTGCCAGCAGCTTAGACGTTGGGAGAAACTATGGCTACACCTTC.

This chain uses TRBV5-1 with TRBJ2-4; 13 nucleotides line up with TRBD2. Unmatched junction bases numbered 9, after V lost 2 bases and J lost 10 bases. In germline, CDR1 is SGHRS, CDR2 YFSETQ. CDR3 length: 16 amino acids. This chain's CDR3 is CASSLLTSGRPGIQYF. DNA for the CDR3: TGCGCCAGCAGCTTACTGACTAGCGGGAGGCCAGGGATTCAGTACTTC.

This chain joins TRBV2 and TRBJ1-2; 7 positions match TRBD1. V lost 7 bases, J lost 8 bases, and 7 bases stayed unmatched. Germline CDR1 and CDR2: SNHLY and FYNNEI. The CDR3 is 12 amino acids. CDR3 amino acids: CASTERQGGYTF. Written as DNA, the CDR3 is TGTGCCAGCACCGAAAGACAGGGAGGCTACACCTTC.

Note on this clone: The sample carries other DNA sequences with the same CDR3. The chain combines TRBV14 with TRBJ2-1; D unresolved. CDR1 is SGHDN, CDR2 FVKESK, per germline. The V gene lost 4 bases and the J gene lost 10 bases, with 8 bases spanning the gap. The CDR3 length is 11 residues. In DNA, the CDR3 is TGTGCCAGCAGCCTGGGAACCGAGCAGTTCTTC. Encoded protein: CASSLGTEQFF.

As concerns this clone: At the DNA level, this CDR3 is encoded by other sequences in the same sample as well. This chain links TRBV19 with TRBJ2-7, with D uncertain. This CDR3 has 13 amino acids. V was pared by 3 bases and J by 2 bases, with 8 bases between. The germline V gene has CDR1 LNHDA and CDR2 SQIVND (reference sequence). The CDR3 loop is CASSIGSPYEQYF. CDR3 bases: TGTGCCAGTAGTATCGGTTCCCCCTACGAGCAGTACTTC. The full variable domain, with the rest looked up from reference TRBV19 and TRBJ2-7, is DGGITQSPKYLFRKEGQNVTLSCEQNLNHDAMYWYRQDPGQGLRLIYYSQIVNDFQKGDIAEGYSVSREKKESFPLTVTSAQKNPTAFYLCASSIGSPYEQYFGPGTRLTVT.

V and J are TRBV28 and TRBJ2-7, with a weak D call TRBD2 (5 bases). This CDR3 has 12 residues. CDR1 MDHEN and CDR2 SYDVKM come from the germline V gene. The V gene lost 8 bases and the J gene lost 4 bases, with 12 bases spanning the gap. CDR3 coding DNA: TGTGCCAGCTATGGACGGACTTACGAGCAGTACTTC. Its translation is CASYGRTYEQYF.

The chain carries TRBV7-9 and TRBJ2-1, with D perhaps matching TRBD1 (5 bases). This CDR3 contains 12 residues. Germline lookup yields CDR1 SEHNR and CDR2 FQNEAQ (reference sequence). V was trimmed by 5 bases and J by 12 bases, leaving 14 bases between them. The CDR3 coding sequence is TGTGCCAGCAGCCCAAGTGCCCAGGGGCAGTTCTTC. Translating gives CASSPSAQGQFF.

This chain uses TRBV23-1 with TRBJ2-1, with D possibly matching TRBD2 (6 bases). TRBV23-1 is an ORF, with its function uncertain. The CDR3 runs to 17 residues. Trimming stripped 2 bases from V and 4 bases from J, with 18 bases between. The CDR3 here is CASSQNGAGPQYNEQFF. As DNA, the CDR3 is TGCGCCAGCAGTCAAAACGGGGCGGGGCCACAATACAATGAGCAGTTCTTC.